Below, 17 T cell receptor beta chains from the same sample are listed, as sequenced in a study of blood T cell repertoires in COVID-19 (TCRdb year 2020). Libraries came from the immunoSEQ multiplex PCR assay. What TCRdb holds here is the immuneACCESS table cut down to in-frame rearrangements. Part of the clones is not present; checked against another copy, under half of the missing clones reflect an unresolved V gene, and the others are unexplained. For this sample the table gives around 150,000 clones, of which 70% to 85% were detected only once. 22% of the sample is in the top ten clones. The sample was peripheral blood. These receptors all stem from a woman older than 75 with acute or convalescent COVID-19.

As to this clone: At one end, the junction sequence differs from germline, possibly due to a read error. The V and J genes are TRBV5-1 and TRBJ2-7, with D possibly matching TRBD2 (6 bases). Germline V gene lookup returns CDR1 SGHRS and CDR2 YFSETQ. The CDR3 sequence is 14 residues long. CDR3 protein: CASSFGGLSDEQYF. As DNA, the CDR3 is TGCGCCAGCAGCTTCGGGGGTCTCTCCGACGAGCAGTACTTC.

V gene TRBV18 combines with J gene TRBJ1-4; 7 bases are a match to TRBD1. The CDR3 has 16 residues. Looked up from germline, CDR1 is KGHSH and CDR2 is LQKENI. V dropped 0 bases and J dropped 7; count of bases not matched to a gene: 8. The CDR3, as DNA: TGTGCCAGCTCACCACCGGGTTCAAACAGGGGTGAAAAACTGTTTTTT. The encoded protein is CASSPPGSNRGEKLFF. The entire variable domain, with the rest obtained from reference TRBV18 and TRBJ1-4, is as follows: NAGVMQNPRHLVRRRGQEARLRCSPMKGHSHVYWYRQLPEEGLKFMVYLQKENIIDESGMPKERFSAEFPKEGPSILRIQQVVRGDSAAYFCASSPPGSNRGEKLFFGSGTQLSVL.

The V and J genes are TRBV18 and TRBJ1-1; D is undetermined. The CDR3 length is 13 residues. V lost 5 bases, J lost 8 bases, and 15 bases lay in between. CDR1 is KGHSH and CDR2 is LQKENI in the germline V gene. In DNA form, the CDR3 reads TGTGCCAGCTCAACAGACCGGGAAAGCGAAGCTTTCTTT. It encodes CASSTDRESEAFF.

The chain is built from TRBV9 and TRBJ2-1, with 13 nucleotides matching TRBD2. The J segment lost 8 bases and the V segment lost 3 bases, leaving 5 bases of the junction unmatched. The CDR3 has 15 amino acids. Germline-derived CDR1 and CDR2 are SGDLS and YYNGEE. CDR3 in amino acids: CASSGRTSGSDEQFF. The CDR3 DNA sequence: TGTGCCAGCAGCGGAAGGACTAGCGGGAGTGATGAGCAGTTCTTC.

V is TRBV25-1 and J is TRBJ2-2, with 9 positions matching TRBD1. The CDR3 totals 14 residues. J gave up 2 bases and V 7 bases, and 2 bases lay outside the gene matches. Germline lookup yields CDR1 MGHDK and CDR2 SYGVNS. Written as DNA, the CDR3 is TGTGCCAGCAAGGGACAGGGAAACACCGGGGAGCTGTTTTTT. Translation gives CASKGQGNTGELFF.

CDR3 amino acids: CASSWGTVAKNIQYF. CDR3 nucleotides: TGCGCCAGCAGCTGGGGGACAGTAGCCAAAAACATTCAGTACTTC. This chain joins TRBV5-1 and TRBJ2-4; TRBD1 matches 7 bases. The length of the CDR3 is 15 residues. The trim removed 3 bases at V and 0 bases at J, leaving 3 bases unmatched. In germline, CDR1 is SGHRS, CDR2 YFSETQ.

The chain is built from TRBV5-1 and TRBJ2-3; TRBD2 might be the D (5 bases). V lost 0 bases to trimming and J lost 0 bases, with 8 bases between them. Germline lookup yields CDR1 SGHRS and CDR2 YFSETQ. This CDR3 has 15 residues. CDR3 amino acids: CASSLGGPSTDTQYF. CDR3 DNA: TGCGCCAGCAGCTTGGGCGGGCCGAGCACAGATACGCAGTATTTT.

V is TRBV18 and J is TRBJ1-3; D is ambiguous. This CDR3 has 13 residues. Germline V gene data show CDR1 as KGHSH and CDR2 as LQKENI. Trimming cost V 6 bases and J 3 bases, with 9 bases left between them. CDR3 protein: CASSVGSGNTIYF. The CDR3 nucleotides are TGTGCCAGCTCCGTAGGGAGTGGAAACACCATATATTTT.

The chain employs TRBV10-2 and TRBJ2-7, with a possible D match to TRBD1 (6 bases). CDR1 is WSHSY, CDR2 SAAADI, per germline. CDR3 size: 12 residues. V lost 8 bases, J lost 5 bases, and 13 bases lay in between. This CDR3 is CASGDTGDEQYF. The CDR3 DNA is TGCGCCAGCGGGGACACCGGAGACGAGCAGTACTTC.

The chain couples TRBV10-3 to TRBJ1-3; D gene uncertain. The CDR3 covers 13 residues. Germline assignment: CDR1 ENHRY and CDR2 SYGVKD. The V end lost 7 bases, the J end lost 4 bases, and 11 bases lay between the germline ends. The CDR3: CAITPSSGNTIYF. In nucleotides, the CDR3 is TGTGCCATCACCCCCTCCTCCGGAAACACCATATATTTT.

The chain joins TRBV10-1 to TRBJ1-1, with a tentative D call TRBD1 (5 bases). V lost 4 bases to trimming and J lost 5 bases, with 11 bases between them. The germline CDR1 and CDR2 sequences are WNHNN and SYGVQD (reference sequence). This CDR3 has 13 amino acids. The CDR3 spells CASSAAGGTEAFF. DNA of the CDR3: TGCGCCAGCAGTGCCGCGGGGGGGACTGAAGCTTTCTTT.

This sequence joins TRBV14 and TRBJ2-1, with 13 positions matching TRBD2. The CDR3 is made up of 15 amino acids. Germline CDR1 and CDR2: SGHDN and FVKESK. V shed 3 bases, J shed 8 bases, and the junction held 4 bases outside the gene matches. The CDR3 region is CASSHPGLAGDEQFF. In DNA, the CDR3 is TGTGCCAGCAGCCACCCTGGACTAGCGGGAGATGAGCAGTTCTTC. Supplemented by reference TRBV14 and TRBJ2-1, the full variable domain reads EAGVTQFPSHSVIEKGQTVTLRCDPISGHDNLYWYRRVMGKEIKFLLHFVKESKQDESGMPNNRFLAERTGGTYSTLKVQPAELEDSGVYFCASSHPGLAGDEQFFGPGTRLTVL.

The rearrangement links TRBV29-1 to TRBJ2-1; tentatively, D is TRBD1 (5 bases). CDR1 is SQVTM and CDR2 is ANQGSEA in the germline V gene. The V and J ends lost 6 bases and 6 bases respectively, with 18 bases between them. This CDR3 has 14 amino acids. The CDR3 nucleotides read TGCAGCGTATTGAGCAGGGAAGTGATCAATGAGCAGTTCTTC. It specifies CSVLSREVINEQFF.

This clone was counted a single time. The chain links TRBV5-1 to TRBJ2-7; 13 bases line up with TRBD2. Trimming removed 8 bases from V and 6 bases from J; junction bases left unmatched: 8. The CDR3 has 14 residues. CDR1 and CDR2 (germline): SGHRS, YFSETQ. The CDR3 nucleotides are TGCGCCAGTAAGCCGGGACTAGCGGGATTCGAGCAGTACTTC. Its translation: CASKPGLAGFEQYF.

The table lists this clone with a count of one. The chain combines TRBV6-2 or TRBV6-3 with TRBJ2-4; D might be TRBD2 (6 bases). CDR1 and CDR2 from the germline V gene are MNHEY and SVGEGT. Trimming pared 0 bases from V and 0 bases from J, leaving 12 bases between. The CDR3 covers 17 residues. CDR3 in amino acids: CASSYSRRDLAKNIQYF. For the CDR3, the DNA is TGTGCCAGCAGTTACTCGAGGCGGGACCTAGCCAAAAACATTCAGTACTTC.

This clone was detected a few times. The chain has TRBV7-8 and TRBJ2-3, with a weak D call TRBD2 (5 bases). Trimming pared 3 bases from V and 0 bases from J, leaving 10 bases between. This CDR3 region has 15 residues. Germline CDR1 and CDR2: SGHVS and FQNEAQ. The CDR3 here is CASSFRGSSTDTQYF. For the CDR3, the DNA is TGTGCCAGCAGCTTCCGGGGAAGTAGCACAGATACGCAGTATTTT.

V usage is TRBV7-6 and J usage is TRBJ1-1; D possibly corresponds to TRBD1 (6 bases). The CDR3 contains 15 residues. Germline values: CDR1 SGHVS, CDR2 FNYEAQ. The V and J ends lost 1 base and 3 bases respectively, with 12 bases between them. Here the CDR3 DNA reads TGTGCCAGCAGCTTAGAGGGGGGGGCTGACACTGAAGCTTTCTTT. It codes for CASSLEGGADTEAFF.